One and the same sample provided the 21 T cell receptor beta chains below, sequenced in a study of cytomegalovirus exposure and HLA in healthy donors. TCRdb's copy holds only in-frame clones and misses some; the assay was immunoSEQ multiplex PCR. There are 76,000 or so clones in the sample; approximately 94% occur only once, and 2.5% to 4% lies in the top ten. Sequencing used PBMCs. All receptors come from a woman aged 18-29 years in good health and CMV-seropositive.

This chain links TRBV28 with TRBJ1-1; 8 nucleotides line up with TRBD1. This CDR3 comprises 14 residues. Looked up from germline, CDR1 is MDHEN and CDR2 is SYDVKM. Germline trimming cut 1 base from V and 5 bases from J; bases unmatched to any gene: 3. CDR3 loop: CASSLSGGVTEAFF. CDR3 nucleotide sequence: TGTGCCAGCAGTTTATCAGGGGGCGTGACTGAAGCTTTCTTT.

The genes are TRBV28 and TRBJ1-1; tentatively, D is TRBD1 (5 bases). The ends were cut back, 4 bases at V and 5 bases at J, with 11 bases in the middle. The CDR3 totals 13 residues. Looked up from germline, CDR1 is MDHEN and CDR2 is SYDVKM. The CDR3 spells CASSSGLYTEAFF. The CDR3 region has the DNA TGTGCCAGCAGTTCAGGGCTGTATACTGAAGCTTTCTTT.

The rearrangement links TRBV4-2 to TRBJ2-5; TRBD1 aligns across 12 bases. In germline, CDR1 is LGHNA, CDR2 YNFKEQ. The CDR3 is made up of 17 amino acids. V shed 4 bases and J 5 bases; nucleotides not matched to a gene: 11. CDR3 residues: CASSPQGDRGLGETQYF. The CDR3 DNA is TGTGCCAGCAGCCCCCAAGGGGACAGGGGGCTCGGGGAGACCCAGTACTTC.

V and J are TRBV11-1 and TRBJ2-5; no reliable D call. The CDR3 spans 13 residues. With 3 bases removed from V and 0 bases from J, the gap between germline ends came to 5 bases. CDR1 is SGHAT, CDR2 FQDESV, per germline (reference sequence). The CDR3 region has the DNA TGTGCCAGCAGCTTTCATTACCAAGAGACCCAGTACTTC. This gives the protein CASSFHYQETQYF.

The chain joins TRBV2 to TRBJ2-3; possibly TRBD2 for D (6 bases). Trimming left V 4 bases short and J 2 bases short, with 13 bases between. The CDR3 runs 15 residues. Germline CDR1 is SNHLY and CDR2 is FYNNEI. CDR3 amino acids: CASSGSGRITDTQYF. The CDR3 coding sequence is TGTGCCAGCAGTGGTAGCGGCAGGATCACAGATACGCAGTATTTT.

This clone was counted once. The chain combines TRBV5-1 with TRBJ2-1; TRBD2 aligns across 7 bases. V was clipped by 2 bases and J by 4 bases; unmatched bases: 6. The CDR3 covers 15 residues. CDR1 is SGHRS, CDR2 YFSETQ, per germline. CDR3 sequence (DNA): TGCGCCAGCAGCTTTGGGTCTAGCGGTTACAATGAGCAGTTCTTC. Translating it yields CASSFGSSGYNEQFF.

The chain joins TRBV5-8 to TRBJ2-1; D may be TRBD1 (6 bases). The germline gives CDR1 SGHTS, CDR2 YDEGEE. Trimming shortened V by 0 bases and J by 2 bases, and 9 bases separated the two germline ends. This CDR3 has 15 residues. Here the CDR3 reads CASSLGTGTYNEQFF. The CDR3 bases are TGTGCCAGCAGCTTGGGAACAGGGACCTACAATGAGCAGTTCTTC.

The gene calls are TRBV9 and TRBJ1-2; D not certain. The CDR3 has 13 amino acids. Trimming took off 0 bases at V and 0 bases at J, with 3 bases between the two ends. Germline V gene lookup returns CDR1 SGDLS and CDR2 YYNGEE. The CDR3 sequence: CASSVVSNYGYTF. The CDR3 DNA reads TGTGCCAGCAGCGTAGTATCTAACTATGGCTACACCTTC. The full variable domain, in which reference TRBV9 and TRBJ1-2 provide the parts outside the CDR3, is DSGVTQTPKHLITATGQRVTLRCSPRSGDLSVYWYQQSLDQGLQFLIQYYNGEERAKGNILERFSAQQFPDLHSELNLSSLELGDSALYFCASSVVSNYGYTFGSGTRLTVV.

The genes are TRBV5-1 and TRBJ2-1; D remains unclear. V was cut by 3 bases and J by 4 bases, with 2 bases left in between. The CDR3 spans 11 residues. CDR1 is SGHRS and CDR2 is YFSETQ in the germline V gene. The CDR3 protein is CASSSYNEQFF. The CDR3 region has the DNA TGCGCCAGCAGCTCTTACAATGAGCAGTTCTTC.

The genes are TRBV7-2 and TRBJ1-2; D not resolved. V lost 1 base and J 0 bases, leaving 9 bases between the germline ends. CDR3 length equals 15 residues. Germline V gives CDR1 SGHTA, CDR2 FQGNSA. The CDR3 sequence is CASSLVVRTNYGYTF. CDR3 nucleotide sequence: TGTGCCAGCAGCTTAGTAGTCAGGACTAACTATGGCTACACCTTC.

The chain is built from TRBV25-1 and TRBJ2-3; D perhaps matches TRBD2 (5 bases). V lost 4 bases and J 4 bases, leaving 9 bases between the germline ends. The germline V gene has CDR1 MGHDK and CDR2 SYGVNS. CDR3 length: 13 amino acids. The CDR3 DNA follows: TGTGCCAGCAGTGGGGCCGGGGCAGATACGCAGTATTTT. This codes for CASSGAGADTQYF.

This sequence joins TRBV29-1 and TRBJ1-1; D is uncertain. The V gene lost 5 bases and the J gene lost 6 bases, with 19 bases spanning the gap. Germline CDR1 reads SQVTM; CDR2 reads ANQGSEA. The CDR3 contains 14 residues. The CDR3 nucleotides read TGCAGCGTTCATGGGCAGAGGAGGGCCTCTGAAGCTTTCTTT. Protein: CSVHGQRRASEAFF.

The gene calls are TRBV10-3 and TRBJ1-2; no firm D call. Trimming pared 7 bases from V and 5 bases from J, leaving 11 bases between. CDR1 ENHRY and CDR2 SYGVKD come from the germline V gene. The CDR3 spans 12 residues. CDR3: CAITAGWYGYTF. CDR3 nucleotides: TGTGCCATCACTGCGGGGTGGTATGGCTACACCTTC.

The chain combines TRBV6-5 with TRBJ2-7; TRBD1 matches at 10 bases. Trimming at V came to 5 bases and at J to 7 bases, leaving 8 bases not matched to a gene. This CDR3 comprises 14 residues. Per germline, CDR1 MNHEY and CDR2 SVGAGI. The DNA of the CDR3 is TGTGCCAGCAGTCGGGACAGGGGAGGGCGTGAGCAGTACTTC. Its protein is CASSRDRGGREQYF.

This CDR3 reads CASSVQGLGGDTQYF. CDR3 sequence (DNA): TGTGCCAGCAGCGTACAGGGACTAGGGGGGGATACGCAGTATTTT. The chain couples TRBV9 to TRBJ2-3, with 8 bases that match TRBD2. CDR3 length: 15 residues. The germline CDR1 and CDR2 sequences are SGDLS and YYNGEE. Trimming took 1 base from V and 6 from J; bases not matched to a gene: 7.

This CDR3 reads CASSLYGTSGRRNEQFF. The DNA for the CDR3 is TGTGCCAGCAGCTTATACGGGACTAGCGGGAGGCGAAATGAGCAGTTCTTC. V gene TRBV7-7 combines with J gene TRBJ2-1; 15 bases are shared with TRBD2. With 2 bases clipped from V and 7 bases from J, the junction kept 6 bases outside the gene matches. CDR3 size: 17 residues. The germline gives CDR1 SSHAT, CDR2 FNYEAQ (reference sequence). The full variable domain, completed using reference TRBV7-7 and TRBJ2-1, is GAGVSQSPRYKVTKRGQDVTLRCDPISSHATLYWYQQALGQGPEFLTYFNYEAQPDKSGLPSDRFSAERPEGSISTLTIQRTEQRDSAMYRCASSLYGTSGRRNEQFFGPGTRLTVL.

The CDR3 DNA reads as TGTGCCAGCACCCCCCCAGGGGGCAGGAATCGGGAGCAGTACTTC. Protein: CASTPPGGRNREQYF. The chain is built from TRBV6-6 and TRBJ2-7, with TRBD1 matching over 8 bases. Germline loops: CDR1 MNHNY, CDR2 SVGAGI (reference sequence). J gave up 7 bases and V 7 bases, and 15 bases lay outside the gene matches. This CDR3 region has 15 residues.

V is TRBV6-6 and J is TRBJ1-3; 9 bases align to TRBD1. The CDR3 covers 16 residues. Germline V gene lookup returns CDR1 MNHNY and CDR2 SVGAGI (reference sequence). V was pared by 7 bases and J by 4 bases, with 11 bases of the junction left unmatched. This CDR3 reads CASTYRGPGLGNTIYF. The CDR3 coding sequence is TGTGCCAGCACCTACAGGGGGCCGGGATTGGGAAACACCATATATTTT.

The chain carries TRBV19 and TRBJ2-3, with TRBD2 matching 7 bases. The J segment lost 3 bases and the V segment lost 7 bases, leaving 7 bases of the junction unmatched. In germline, CDR1 is LNHDA, CDR2 SQIVND (reference sequence). This CDR3 comprises 14 residues. Written as DNA, the CDR3 is TGTGCCAGTACCACGACTAGCAGAACAGATACGCAGTATTTT. It encodes CASTTTSRTDTQYF.

V is TRBV6-5 and J is TRBJ1-1; D is unresolved. V gave up 2 bases and J gave up 0 bases, with 4 bases separating them. CDR1 is MNHEY and CDR2 is SVGAGI in the germline V gene. This CDR3 region has 13 residues. The CDR3 nucleotides read TGTGCCAGCAGTTACCGTATGAACACTGAAGCTTTCTTT. Translating it yields CASSYRMNTEAFF.

The chain recombines TRBV19 with TRBJ1-3; a possible D gene is TRBD1 (6 bases). Germline CDR1 reads LNHDA; CDR2 reads SQIVND (reference sequence). V was trimmed by 4 bases and J by 1 base, leaving 14 bases between them. CDR3 length: 16 amino acids. In DNA, the CDR3 is TGTGCCAGTAGTACTACCGGGACACTGTCTGGAAACACCATATATTTT. As protein: CASSTTGTLSGNTIYF.